The present T cell receptor beta chain was sequenced within a study of T cells after posttransplantation cyclophosphamide. Overall study results and limits: Recipient CMV seropositivity and CMV reactivation strongly tracked TRB clonality. TRB overlap between skin or GI tissue T cells and blood was limited. Donor-recipient repertoire similarity was low at 1-2 months, rising over year one.

TCRdb's copy holds only in-frame clones and misses some; the assay was immunoSEQ multiplex PCR. The table lists over 3,000 clones, roughly 68% of them singletons, with 24% in the top ten. This related bone marrow graft donor gave peripheral blood on the day of marrow donation. Comment on this clone: Its cognate antigen is unknown.

The source is a man aged 50-60 years. Sequences were obtained from memory CD8+ T cells sorted from blood.

In nucleotides, the CDR3 is TGTGCCAGCAGTCCCACAGGGTTAGGCGAGCAGTACTTC. It yields the protein CASSPTGLGEQYF. V usage is TRBV28 and J usage is TRBJ2-7; D is perhaps TRBD1 (6 bases). Germline V lookup: CDR1 MDHEN, CDR2 SYDVKM. This CDR3 comprises 13 residues. V lost 5 bases, J lost 6 bases, and 14 bases lay in between.